In its sample, the clone carrying this T cell receptor beta chain was seen a few times. The antigen is not known. These data belong to a study of beta chain features in type 1 diabetes. The study, taken as a whole, reports: Moderate yet significant TCRB CDR3 shortening was seen in Type 1 diabetes patients in all four CD4+ subsets.

Sequenced material consisted of expressed TCRB transcripts (all of the isolated RNA was reverse transcribed). For naive, central memory and regulatory T cell samples, reads averaged around 3.6 million. Only in-frame clones appear in the TCRdb table, and some are missing; sequencing was by immunoSEQ multiplex PCR. The data show more than 130,000 clones, 6.9% seen once. CDR1 is SNHLY, CDR2 FYNNEI, per germline. This CDR3 spans 16 amino acids. The V gene end was trimmed by 7 bases and the J gene end by 5 bases; junction bases not matched to a gene: 13. Donors underwent one heparinised blood draw, about 120 mL on average. Central memory, naive, regulatory and stem cell-like memory CD4+ cells were sorted by CD45RO/CCR7/CD25/CD127/CD95/CD27.

The source is a woman in her 30s in good health. What was sequenced was central memory CD4+ T cells from blood. The V gene is TRBV2, the J gene TRBJ1-2; 10 nucleotides align to TRBD1. The CDR3 is CASTRSGMGQGYGYTF. In DNA, the CDR3 is TGTGCCAGCACCCGATCAGGGATGGGACAGGGGTATGGCTACACCTTC. The entire variable domain, with the rest obtained from reference TRBV2 and TRBJ1-2, is as follows: EPEVTQTPSHQVTQMGQEVILRCVPISNHLYFYWYRQILGQKVEFLVSFYNNEISEKSEIFDDQFSVERPDGSNFTLKIRSTKLEDSAMYFCASTRSGMGQGYGYTFGSGTRLTVV.